This T cell receptor (beta chain) is from a study of blood T cell repertoires in COVID-19. CDR3 size: 13 residues. Trimming left V 7 bases short and J 1 base short, with 14 bases between. The germline gives CDR1 SQVTM, CDR2 ANQGSEA. While infection was still active, Seattle patients were enrolled and then followed longitudinally. Authors' analysis steps: Estimation of nucleated cell counts was performed using reference gene primer amplification. Using immunoSEQ multiplex PCR, the repertoire was profiled, and TCRdb retains in-frame clones only, with some absent. The D gene and trimming were derived from the DNA, and the V and J assignments and clone size from that table. The profile shows over 150,000 clones, approximately 84% of them singletons.

The clonotype comes from a woman of 80 years or more with COVID-19, enrolled during active disease. The V gene is TRBV29-1, the J gene TRBJ2-7; possibly TRBD1 for D (5 bases). The sample was peripheral blood. The CDR3 region is CSAVQGTSYEQYF. CDR3 nucleotide sequence: TGCAGCGCCGTCCAGGGTACATCCTACGAGCAGTACTTC.